The 8 T cell receptor beta chains listed next were all sequenced from one sample in a study of blood T cell repertoires in COVID-19. Profiling relied on immunoSEQ multiplex PCR, and the TCRdb table lists in-frame clones only, not all of them. The sample holds more than 200,000 clones, 80% seen once. Input material: PBMCs or T cells enriched from blood (not recorded which). These receptors were collected from a woman between 40 and 50 years old with acute COVID-19.

J is TRBJ2-7 and V is TRBV27; D not resolved. V shed 3 bases and J shed 4 bases, with 7 bases lying between them. CDR3 length equals 12 residues. The germline V gene encodes CDR1 MNHEY and CDR2 SMNVEV (reference sequence). The CDR3: CASSFPGYEQYF. The CDR3 DNA sequence: TGTGCCAGCAGTTTCCCAGGTTACGAGCAGTACTTC.

The J gene is TRBJ2-7, the V gene TRBV5-1, with TRBD2 identical over 9 bases. The CDR3 is made up of 15 amino acids. Germline values: CDR1 SGHRS, CDR2 YFSETQ. Germline trimming cut 2 bases from V and 4 bases from J; bases unmatched to any gene: 7. In nucleotides, the CDR3 is TGCGCCAGCAGCTTCTCGGTAGCGGGAGTTTACGAGCAGTACTTC. This codes for CASSFSVAGVYEQYF.

V is TRBV19 and J is TRBJ1-3; 7 nucleotides line up with TRBD1. From germline, CDR1 is LNHDA and CDR2 SQIVND (reference sequence). The CDR3 spans 17 residues. The V segment lost 7 bases and the J segment 0 bases; nucleotides outside the gene matches: 12. The CDR3 sequence is CASTEGQPTSSGNTIYF. DNA of the CDR3: TGTGCCAGTACCGAGGGACAGCCTACGAGCTCTGGAAACACCATATATTTT.

V is TRBV15 and J is TRBJ2-7, with D unclear. This CDR3 comprises 13 residues. The ends were cut back, 1 base at V and 6 bases at J, with 10 bases in the middle. Germline loops: CDR1 LNHNV, CDR2 YYDKDF (reference sequence). In nucleotides, the CDR3 is TGTGCCACCAGCAGAGTGGGCCTTAGCGAGCAGTACTTC. Translating gives CATSRVGLSEQYF.

The CDR3, as DNA: TGTGCCAGCAGCTTAAGTGACAGAGGCTACGAGCAGTACTTC. It is translated as CASSLSDRGYEQYF. The chain is built from TRBV11-2 and TRBJ2-7, with TRBD1 as a possible D gene (5 bases). Germline lookup yields CDR1 SGHAT and CDR2 FQNNGV. V was trimmed by 2 bases and J by 3 bases, leaving 11 bases between them. The CDR3 has 14 residues. Full variable domain (missing parts from reference TRBV11-2 and TRBJ2-7): EAGVAQSPRYKIIEKRQSVAFWCNPISGHATLYWYQQILGQGPKLLIQFQNNGVVDDSQLPKDRFSAERLKGVDSTLKIQPAKLEDSAVYLCASSLSDRGYEQYFGPGTRLTVT.

This clone was seen a handful of times. This chain links TRBV6-5 with TRBJ2-7, with D perhaps TRBD1 (5 bases). The CDR3 loop spans 14 amino acids. Per the germline V gene, CDR1 is MNHEY and CDR2 is SVGAGI. Trimming took 2 bases from V and 1 from J, leaving 9 bases between them. This CDR3 is CASSYQQGSYEQYF. As DNA, the CDR3 is TGTGCCAGCAGTTACCAGCAGGGATCCTACGAGCAGTACTTC.

This chain links TRBV30 with TRBJ2-1; D call uncertain. CDR3 size: 11 residues. V lost 0 bases and J lost 9, with 6 bases in between. CDR1 is GTSNPN and CDR2 is SVGIG in the germline V gene (reference sequence). The CDR3 loop reads CAWSVSREQFF. The CDR3 region has the DNA TGTGCCTGGAGTGTGTCTCGTGAGCAGTTCTTC. The variable domain in full, with the rest retrieved from reference TRBV30 and TRBJ2-1, is SQTIHQWPATLVQPVGSPLSLECTVEGTSNPNLYWYRQAAGRGLQLLFYSVGIGQISSEVPQNLSASRPQDRQFILSSKKLLLSDSGFYLCAWSVSREQFFGPGTRLTVL.

This chain joins TRBV4-3 and TRBJ1-3; D is unclear. CDR3 length: 15 amino acids. Germline-derived CDR1 and CDR2 are LGHNA and YSLEER. The V end was cut by 2 bases, the J end by 4 bases, with 12 bases between. CDR3 coding DNA: TGCGCCAGCAGCCAATCTTTAGAGGCGGGAAACACCATATATTTT. This codes for CASSQSLEAGNTIYF.